This TCR beta chain was captured in a study of CD8 T cells in Susac syndrome. cDNA came from roughly 0.53 to 1 ug RNA primed by random hexamers. TCRdb passed the immunoSEQ multiplex PCR reads through MiXCR, listing each CDR3 protein once. The table shows about 150,000 distinct CDR3 sequences, with more than 90% occurring only once. CDR1 is SEHNR, CDR2 FQNEAQ, per germline (reference sequence). Trimming cost V 3 bases and J 0 bases, with 8 bases left between them. The CDR3 runs to 15 residues. The V and J genes are TRBV7-9 and TRBJ2-2; D is perhaps TRBD1 (5 bases). This clonotype was obtained from a human donor with Susac syndrome. Specimen: CD4+ T cells from PBMCs. The CDR3 region has the DNA TGTGCCAGCAGCTTCGACAGCTCGAACACCGGGGAGCTGTTTTTT. It codes for CASSFDSSNTGELFF.